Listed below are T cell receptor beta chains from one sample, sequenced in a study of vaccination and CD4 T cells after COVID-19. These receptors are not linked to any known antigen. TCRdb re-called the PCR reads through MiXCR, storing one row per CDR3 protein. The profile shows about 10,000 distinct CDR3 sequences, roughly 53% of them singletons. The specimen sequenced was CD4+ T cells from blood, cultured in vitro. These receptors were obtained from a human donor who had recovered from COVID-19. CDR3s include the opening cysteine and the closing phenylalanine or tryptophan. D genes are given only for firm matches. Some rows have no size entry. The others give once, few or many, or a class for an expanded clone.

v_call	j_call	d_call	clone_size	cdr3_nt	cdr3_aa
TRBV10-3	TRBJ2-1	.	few	TGTGCCATCAGTGAAGAGGGTAAGAATGAGCAGTTCTTC	CAISEEGKNEQFF
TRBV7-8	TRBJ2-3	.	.	TGTGCCAGCAGCTTAGTCTGGGGTCCGGGAGATACGCAGTATTTT	CASSLVWGPGDTQYF
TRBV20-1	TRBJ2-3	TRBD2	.	TGCAGGCCGGGACTAGACGTTTCAGATACGCAGTATTTT	CRPGLDVSDTQYF
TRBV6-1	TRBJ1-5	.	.	TGTGCCAGCAGAGGGGGGGACTATAGCAATCAGCCCCAGCATTTT	CASRGGDYSNQPQHF
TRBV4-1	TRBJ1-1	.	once	TGCGCCAGCAGCCAAGGGACGCTCTCGAACACTGAAGCTTTCTTT	CASSQGTLSNTEAFF
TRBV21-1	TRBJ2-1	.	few	TGTGCCAGCAGCACACCTAGCGGGAGAGAATACAATGAGCAGTTCTTC	CASSTPSGREYNEQFF
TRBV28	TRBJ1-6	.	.	TGTGCCAGCAGTTTATTGACGGAGAGAAATAATTCACCCCTCCACTTT	CASSLLTERNNSPLHF
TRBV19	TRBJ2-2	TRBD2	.	TGTGCCAGTAGTTTAGCGGGAGAAACCGGGGAGCTGTTTTTT	CASSLAGETGELFF
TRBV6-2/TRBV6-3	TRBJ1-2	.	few	TGTGCCAGCAGTTCCACACTACTAACCGGTGGACGGAACTACTATGGCTACACCTTC	CASSSTLLTGGRNYYGYTF
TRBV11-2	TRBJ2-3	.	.	TGTGCCAGCAGCTTAAAGGGCCCCGAAGATACGCAGTATTTT	CASSLKGPEDTQYF
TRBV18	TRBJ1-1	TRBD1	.	TGTGCCAGCTCACGCGACAGGGAGAACACTGAAGCTTTCTTT	CASSRDRENTEAFF
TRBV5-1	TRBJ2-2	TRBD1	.	TGCGCCAGCACCCTTCGGACAGGGGAGGACACCGGGGAGCTGTTTTTT	CASTLRTGEDTGELFF
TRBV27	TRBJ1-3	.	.	TGTGCCAGCAGAGACAGGCGGGGAAACACCATATATTTT	CASRDRRGNTIYF
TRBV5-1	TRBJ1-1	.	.	TGCGCCAGCAGCAAGCCGGGACCAAACACTGAAGCTTTCTTT	CASSKPGPNTEAFF
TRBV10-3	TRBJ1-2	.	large	TGTGCCATCGTGAGAGGAGCTAACTATGGCTACACCTTC	CAIVRGANYGYTF
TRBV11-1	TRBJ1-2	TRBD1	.	TGTGCCAGCAGCTTCACAGGGGGGAGCTACACCTTC	CASSFTGGSYTF
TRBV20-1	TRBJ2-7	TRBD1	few	TGCAGTGCTAGAGTACTTTCAGGGGGCCAGTACGAGCAGTACTTC	CSARVLSGGQYEQYF
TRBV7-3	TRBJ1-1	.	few	TGTGCCAGCAGCGCTCAGGGGAACACTGAAGCTTTCTTT	CASSAQGNTEAFF
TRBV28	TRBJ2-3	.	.	TGTGCCAGCACTCGATCAGGTCCTTCCTGGGATACGCAGTATTTT	CASTRSGPSWDTQYF
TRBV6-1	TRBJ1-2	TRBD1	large	TGTGCCTCAGGACAGGGGGCTAACTATGGCTACACCTTC	CASGQGANYGYTF
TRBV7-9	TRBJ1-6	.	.	TGTGCCAGCAGCTTGGGGGGAAACTCACCCCTCCACTTT	CASSLGGNSPLHF
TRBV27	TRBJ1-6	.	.	TGTGCCAGCAGTCCCCGGATGGGAGATAATTCACCCCTCCACTTT	CASSPRMGDNSPLHF
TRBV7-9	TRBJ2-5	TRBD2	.	TGTGCCAGCAGCGCCAGACTAGCGGAGCCCCAAGAGACCCAGTACTTC	CASSARLAEPQETQYF
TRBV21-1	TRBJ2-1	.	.	TGTGCCAGCGGAATACTGAGGACCCCTGACGGTGAGCAGTTCTTC	CASGILRTPDGEQFF
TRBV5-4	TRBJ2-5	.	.	TGTGCCAGCAGCTTGGGGGGATCGGGCAGGGGCCAAGAGACCCAGTACTTC	CASSLGGSGRGQETQYF
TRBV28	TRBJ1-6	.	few	TGTGCCAGCAGCCGCGACAGAGTTTCACCCCTCCACTTT	CASSRDRVSPLHF
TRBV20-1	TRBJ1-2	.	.	TGCAGTGCTACAGGAGGGGGTGGCTACACCTTC	CSATGGGGYTF
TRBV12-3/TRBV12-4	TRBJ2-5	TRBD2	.	TGTGCCAGCAGTCCCGGACTAGCGGGGGTGGAGACCCAGTACTTC	CASSPGLAGVETQYF
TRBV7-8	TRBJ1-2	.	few	TGTGCCAGCAGCTTAGGTTTCAGCGGAGGCTATGGCTACACCTTC	CASSLGFSGGYGYTF
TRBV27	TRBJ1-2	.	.	TGTGCCAGCAGACCGGACAGTTTTAACTATGGCTACACCTTC	CASRPDSFNYGYTF
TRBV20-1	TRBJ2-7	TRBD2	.	TGCAGTGCTAGACTTAGGACTAGCGGCTCCTACGAGCAGTACTTC	CSARLRTSGSYEQYF
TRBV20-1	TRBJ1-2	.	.	TGCAGCGCCCGGAGGGAAGGCTGGGATTTGGTCTTC	CSARREGWDLVF
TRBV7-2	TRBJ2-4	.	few	TGTGCCAGCAGCTTAGCTCTGGGGGGTAAAAACATTCAGTACTTC	CASSLALGGKNIQYF
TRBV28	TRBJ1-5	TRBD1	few	TGTGCCAGCAGTTTTTCAGGACAGGCCCGAGCCCAGCATTTT	CASSFSGQARAQHF
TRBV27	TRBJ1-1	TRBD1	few	TGTGCCAGCAGGTTGGGACAGAGAAACACTGAAGCTTTCTTT	CASRLGQRNTEAFF